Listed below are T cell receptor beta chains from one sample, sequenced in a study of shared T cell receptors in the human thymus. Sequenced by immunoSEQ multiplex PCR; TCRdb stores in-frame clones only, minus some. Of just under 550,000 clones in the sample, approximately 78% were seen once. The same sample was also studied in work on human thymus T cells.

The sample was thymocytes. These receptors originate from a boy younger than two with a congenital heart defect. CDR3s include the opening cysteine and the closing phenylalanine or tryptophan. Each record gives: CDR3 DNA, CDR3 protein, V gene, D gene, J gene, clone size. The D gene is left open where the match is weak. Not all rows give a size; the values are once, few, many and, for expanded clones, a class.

TGTGCCACTTCAAAACAGGGGACCAGCACAGATACGCAGTATTTT	CATSKQGTSTDTQYF	TRBV19	TRBD1	TRBJ2-3	few
TGTGCCAGCAGCCAAGAGGGACAGAGATACCGCACAGATACGCAGTATTTT	CASSQEGQRYRTDTQYF	TRBV14	TRBD1	TRBJ2-3	.
TGTGCCAGCAGTTTCCGCCGGACTAGCGGGTTCCACGAGCAGTACTTC	CASSFRRTSGFHEQYF	TRBV28	TRBD2	TRBJ2-7	.
TGTGCCAGCAGTGAATTTGCTAGTTACTCCTACAATGAGCAGTTCTTC	CASSEFASYSYNEQFF	TRBV2	.	TRBJ2-1	.
TGTGCCAGCAGTGAAGAAGTATCGGGACAGGGGGCCGGGGAGCAGTACTTC	CASSEEVSGQGAGEQYF	TRBV25-1	TRBD1	TRBJ2-7	once
TGTGCCAGCAGCCATCGGACAGGCGGACCCCCGGGCACCGGGGAGCTGTTTTTT	CASSHRTGGPPGTGELFF	TRBV5-4	TRBD1	TRBJ2-2	few
TGTGCCAGCCCCAGGCGAGCGAACACTGAAGCTTTCTTT	CASPRRANTEAFF	TRBV19	.	TRBJ1-1	few
TGTGCCAGCAGCTTAGATCTCGAGCGGGAGGGCCCCGACGAGCAGTACTTC	CASSLDLEREGPDEQYF	TRBV11-2	TRBD2	TRBJ2-7	.
TGTGCCAGCAGCTCCCAATTAAAACTAGCACAGCACGAGCAGTACTTC	CASSSQLKLAQHEQYF	TRBV11-2	.	TRBJ2-7	.
TGTGCCAGCAGCTTAGATCCCCGAGAAGGGGACTATGGCTACACCTTC	CASSLDPREGDYGYTF	TRBV11-2	.	TRBJ1-2	.
TGTGCCAGCAGTTTATCCCACGGCGGGAGCCTTTACAATGAGCAGTTCTTC	CASSLSHGGSLYNEQFF	TRBV27	TRBD2	TRBJ2-1	few
TGCGCCAGCAGCTTCCAGGACGGAAAGGGGCCATCCACAGATACGCAGTATTTT	CASSFQDGKGPSTDTQYF	TRBV5-1	.	TRBJ2-3	.
TGTGCCAGCCGGGTGGAGCGAGCCTACAATGAGCAGTTCTTC	CASRVERAYNEQFF	TRBV14	.	TRBJ2-1	.
TGTGCCAGCAGTGCCGGGACTGTATATAGCAATCAGCCCCAGCATTTT	CASSAGTVYSNQPQHF	TRBV2	.	TRBJ1-5	.
TGTGCCAGCAGCTTGATGGGGCGCGGCACTGAAGCTTTCTTT	CASSLMGRGTEAFF	TRBV5-6	.	TRBJ1-1	few
TGTGCCAGCGGACAGACAGGGGGCTATGAGCAGTTCTTC	CASGQTGGYEQFF	TRBV28	TRBD1	TRBJ2-1	.
TGCGCCAGCAGCCAAGAGAAACGGGTCCGCTACGAGCAGTACTTC	CASSQEKRVRYEQYF	TRBV4-3	.	TRBJ2-7	.
TGCGCCAGCAGCCAAGACAGGTCCCCCCAAGAGACCCAGTACTTC	CASSQDRSPQETQYF	TRBV4-3	.	TRBJ2-5	few
TGTGCCAGCAGTTCACAGGGGGCAAGCAATCAGCCCCAGCATTTT	CASSSQGASNQPQHF	TRBV6-4	TRBD1	TRBJ1-5	.
TGTGCCAGCAGTCGACTGGAGGGGAACACTGAAGCTTTCTTT	CASSRLEGNTEAFF	TRBV25-1	.	TRBJ1-1	once
TGTGCCAGTAGAGGGGGCCTAGCGAACACCGGGGAGCTGTTTTTT	CASRGGLANTGELFF	TRBV19	TRBD1	TRBJ2-2	.
.	CASSKVAPGARRSYTF	TRBV21-1	.	TRBJ1-2	few
TGTGCCAGCAGTGAAGACAGGGGAATGAACACTGAAGCTTTCTTT	CASSEDRGMNTEAFF	TRBV2	TRBD1	TRBJ1-1	.
TGTGCCAGCAGCTTACTCCCCATAGCGGGGGCACAAGAGACCCAGTACTTC	CASSLLPIAGAQETQYF	TRBV7-4	TRBD2	TRBJ2-5	.
TGTGCCAGCAGCTTAGAAAATGGGGACAGGTCACATGGCTACACCTTC	CASSLENGDRSHGYTF	TRBV7-9	TRBD1	TRBJ1-2	.
TGCGCCAGCAGCCAAGATCCATCAGGGGAAGGAAACACCATATATTTT	CASSQDPSGEGNTIYF	TRBV4-1	.	TRBJ1-3	few
TGTGCCAGCAGCTCTGGACTAGCGGGAGGCACAAGCACAGATACGCAGTATTTT	CASSSGLAGGTSTDTQYF	TRBV13	TRBD2	TRBJ2-3	.
TGCGCCAGCAGCTGGGGGGTTTATGGAAACACCATATATTTT	CASSWGVYGNTIYF	TRBV5-1	.	TRBJ1-3	.
TGTGCCAGCAGCCTCCGGACTAGCGGGAGCCGAATCTTC	CASSLRTSGSRIF	TRBV14	TRBD2	TRBJ2-7	.
TGTGCCAGCAGCCCATTTGAGGGGAACACTGAAGCTTTCTTT	CASSPFEGNTEAFF	TRBV14	.	TRBJ1-1	.
TGTGCCACCAGCAGAGGTCGTCGGGATAGCGTTGACAATGAGCAGTTCTTC	CATSRGRRDSVDNEQFF	TRBV15	.	TRBJ2-1	.
TGTGCCAGCAGCCAAGATCGGGCGGGGCCTCTCTACAATGAGCAGTTCTTC	CASSQDRAGPLYNEQFF	TRBV14	.	TRBJ2-1	.
TGTGCCACCAGCAGCCTCCGGGACAGGGATCCCTACGAGCAGTACTTC	CATSSLRDRDPYEQYF	TRBV15	TRBD1	TRBJ2-7	.
TGTGCCAGCAGCCTCCACTGGGCTAGCGGGAGAGTAGAGACCCAGTACTTC	CASSLHWASGRVETQYF	TRBV7-9	TRBD2	TRBJ2-5	.
TGTGCCAGCAGACCAGGGACAGGGCTGGACTATGGCTACACCTTC	CASRPGTGLDYGYTF	TRBV11-1	TRBD1	TRBJ1-2	.
TGTGCCAGCAGCTTACTCCCCCCTATTCCAGGGGGCGAGCCAAGCAGGGGGGACACTGAAGCTTTCTTT	CASSLLPPIPGGEPSRGDTEAFF	TRBV7-4	TRBD1	TRBJ1-1	.
TGTGCCAGCAGTTTATCGCGGACACATTCCGATGAGCAGTTCTTC	CASSLSRTHSDEQFF	TRBV27	.	TRBJ2-1	.
TGTGCCAGCAGCTTAGACCAGGACAGACTTATGAACACTGAAGCTTTCTTT	CASSLDQDRLMNTEAFF	TRBV13	.	TRBJ1-1	.
TGTGCCAGCCGGAGGACAGGGAACGGCTACACCTTC	CASRRTGNGYTF	TRBV7-9	TRBD1	TRBJ1-2	once
TGTGCCAGCAGCGTATCGGTAAACCGACAGGGGAGGGGTGATGGCTACACCTTC	CASSVSVNRQGRGDGYTF	TRBV9	TRBD1	TRBJ1-2	.
TGTGCCAGCGGGGGGAGGACAGGGGAATTTAGTAATGAAAAACTGTTTTTT	CASGGRTGEFSNEKLFF	TRBV2	TRBD1	TRBJ1-4	.
TGTGCCAGTACCTTAACAGGGGGCATTCAGCCCCAGCATTTT	CASTLTGGIQPQHF	TRBV19	TRBD1	TRBJ1-5	.